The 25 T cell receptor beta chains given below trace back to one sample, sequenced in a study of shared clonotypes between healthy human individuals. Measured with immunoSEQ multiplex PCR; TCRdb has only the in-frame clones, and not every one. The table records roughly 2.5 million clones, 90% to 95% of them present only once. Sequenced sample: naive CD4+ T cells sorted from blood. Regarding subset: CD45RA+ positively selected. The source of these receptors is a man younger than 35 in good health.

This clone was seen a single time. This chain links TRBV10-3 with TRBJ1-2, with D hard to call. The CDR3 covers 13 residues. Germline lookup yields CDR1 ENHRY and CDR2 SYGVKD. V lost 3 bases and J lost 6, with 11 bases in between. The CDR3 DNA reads TGTGCCATCAGTGATATAAGTCTTAATGGCTACACCTTC. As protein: CAISDISLNGYTF.

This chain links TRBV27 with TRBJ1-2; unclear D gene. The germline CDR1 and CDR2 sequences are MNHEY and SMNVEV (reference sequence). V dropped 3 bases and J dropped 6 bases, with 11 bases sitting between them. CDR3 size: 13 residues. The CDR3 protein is CASSFAKANGYTF. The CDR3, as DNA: TGTGCCAGCAGTTTTGCGAAGGCGAATGGCTACACCTTC.

As DNA, the CDR3 is TGTGCCAGCAGCTTAGGGACAGGGAATAGCAATCAGCCCCAGCATTTT. Translation gives CASSLGTGNSNQPQHF. The chain uses TRBV7-9 and TRBJ1-5, with TRBD1 matching over 8 bases. Germline V gene lookup returns CDR1 SEHNR and CDR2 FQNEAQ (reference sequence). The CDR3 is 16 residues long. V was clipped by 1 base and J by 0 bases; unmatched bases: 2.

The CDR3 spells CASTGEKQYF. Written as DNA, the CDR3 is TGTGCCAGCACGGGAGAGAAGCAGTACTTC. This chain connects TRBV28 to TRBJ2-7, with D perhaps matching TRBD2 (6 bases). CDR3 length: 10 amino acids. With 7 bases removed from V and 8 bases from J, the gap between germline ends came to 9 bases. CDR1 MDHEN and CDR2 SYDVKM come from the germline V gene. The whole variable domain, filled in from reference TRBV28 and TRBJ2-7, reads DVKVTQSSRYLVKRTGEKVFLECVQDMDHENMFWYRQDPGLGLRLIYFSYDVKMKEKGDIPEGYSVSREKKERFSLILESASTNQTSMYLCASTGEKQYFGPGTRLTVT.

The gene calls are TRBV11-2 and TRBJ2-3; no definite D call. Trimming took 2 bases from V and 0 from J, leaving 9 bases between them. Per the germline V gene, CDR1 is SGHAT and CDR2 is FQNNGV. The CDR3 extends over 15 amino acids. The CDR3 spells CASSLFSPSTDTQYF. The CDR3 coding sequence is TGTGCCAGCAGCTTATTCTCTCCTAGCACAGATACGCAGTATTTT.

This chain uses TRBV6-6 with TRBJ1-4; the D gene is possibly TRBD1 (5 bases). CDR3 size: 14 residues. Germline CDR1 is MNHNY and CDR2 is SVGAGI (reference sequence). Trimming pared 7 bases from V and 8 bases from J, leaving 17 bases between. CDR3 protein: CASKKSGDGEKLFF. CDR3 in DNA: TGTGCCAGCAAGAAGTCGGGGGATGGGGAAAAACTGTTTTTT.

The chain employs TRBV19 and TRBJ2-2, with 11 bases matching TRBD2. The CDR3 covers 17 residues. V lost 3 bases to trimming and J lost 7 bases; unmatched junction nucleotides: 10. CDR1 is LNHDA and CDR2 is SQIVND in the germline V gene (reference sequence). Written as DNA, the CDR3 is TGTGCCAGTAGTATCGGGACTAGCGGAGCCCAAATCGGGGAGCTGTTTTTT. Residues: CASSIGTSGAQIGELFF.

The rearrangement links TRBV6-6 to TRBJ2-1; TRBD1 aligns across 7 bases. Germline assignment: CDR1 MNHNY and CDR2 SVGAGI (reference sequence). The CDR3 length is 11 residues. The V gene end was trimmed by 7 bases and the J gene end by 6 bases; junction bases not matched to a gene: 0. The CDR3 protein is CASNRGNEQFF. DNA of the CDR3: TGTGCCAGCAACAGGGGCAATGAGCAGTTCTTC.

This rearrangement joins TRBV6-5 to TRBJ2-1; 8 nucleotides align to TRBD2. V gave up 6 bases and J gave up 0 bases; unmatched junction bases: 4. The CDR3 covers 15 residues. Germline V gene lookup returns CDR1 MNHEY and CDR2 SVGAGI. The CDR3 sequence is CASSWSGSSYNEQFF. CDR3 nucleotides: TGTGCCAGCAGCTGGAGCGGGAGCTCCTACAATGAGCAGTTCTTC.

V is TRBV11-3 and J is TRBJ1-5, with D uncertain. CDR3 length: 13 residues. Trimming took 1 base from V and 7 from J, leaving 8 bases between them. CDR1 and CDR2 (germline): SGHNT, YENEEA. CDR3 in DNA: TGTGCCAGCAGCTTAGTCGTGGGGCAGCCCCAGCATTTT. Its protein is CASSLVVGQPQHF.

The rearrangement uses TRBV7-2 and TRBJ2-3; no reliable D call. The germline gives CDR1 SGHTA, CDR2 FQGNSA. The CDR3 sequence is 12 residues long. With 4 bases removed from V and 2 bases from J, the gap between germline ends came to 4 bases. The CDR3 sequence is CASSSLTDTQYF. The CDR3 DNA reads TGTGCCAGCAGCTCCCTCACAGATACGCAGTATTTT. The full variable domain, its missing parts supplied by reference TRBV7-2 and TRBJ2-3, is GAGVSQSPSNKVTEKGKDVELRCDPISGHTALYWYRQSLGQGLEFLIYFQGNSAPDKSGLPSDRFSAERTGGSVSTLTIQRTQQEDSAVYLCASSSLTDTQYFGPGTRLTVL.

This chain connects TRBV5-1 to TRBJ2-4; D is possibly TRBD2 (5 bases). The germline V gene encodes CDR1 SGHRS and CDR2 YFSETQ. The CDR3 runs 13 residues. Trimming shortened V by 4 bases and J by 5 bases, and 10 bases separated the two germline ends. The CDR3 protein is CASSREGENIQYF. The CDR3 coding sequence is TGCGCCAGCAGCCGGGAAGGAGAAAACATTCAGTACTTC. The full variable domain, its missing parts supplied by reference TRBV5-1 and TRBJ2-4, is KAGVTQTPRYLIKTRGQQVTLSCSPISGHRSVSWYQQTPGQGLQFLFEYFSETQRNKGNFPGRFSGRQFSNSRSEMNVSTLELGDSALYLCASSREGENIQYFGAGTRLSVL.

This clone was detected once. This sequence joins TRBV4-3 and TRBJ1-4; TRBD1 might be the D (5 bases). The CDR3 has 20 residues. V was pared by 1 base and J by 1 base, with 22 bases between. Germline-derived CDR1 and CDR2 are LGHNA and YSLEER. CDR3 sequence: CASSQGWSGRQRQTNEKLFF. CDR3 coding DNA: TGCGCCAGCAGCCAAGGATGGTCAGGGAGGCAGAGGCAAACTAATGAAAAACTGTTTTTT.

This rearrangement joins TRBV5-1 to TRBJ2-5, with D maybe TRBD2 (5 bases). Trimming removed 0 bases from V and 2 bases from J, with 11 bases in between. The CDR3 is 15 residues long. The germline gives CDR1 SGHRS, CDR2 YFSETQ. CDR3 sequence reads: CASSLDPTTQETQYF. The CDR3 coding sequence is TGCGCCAGCAGCTTGGACCCGACTACGCAAGAGACCCAGTACTTC.

Here the CDR3 reads CASSWTMTAVNSPLHF. CDR3 nucleotides: TGTGCCAGCAGCTGGACCATGACAGCCGTTAATTCACCCCTCCACTTT. The chain is built from TRBV5-6 and TRBJ1-6; a possible D gene is TRBD1 (5 bases). Trimming took 3 bases from V and 6 from J, leaving 16 bases between them. Germline V gene sequence: CDR1 SGHDT, CDR2 YYEEEE. CDR3 length: 16 amino acids.

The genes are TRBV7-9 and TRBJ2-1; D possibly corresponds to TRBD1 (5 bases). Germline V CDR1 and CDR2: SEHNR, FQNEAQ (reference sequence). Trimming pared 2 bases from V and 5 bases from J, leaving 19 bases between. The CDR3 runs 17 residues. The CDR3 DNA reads TGTGCCAGCAGCTTATGGGGCGTGGGTACAATAAACAATGAGCAGTTCTTC. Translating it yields CASSLWGVGTINNEQFF.

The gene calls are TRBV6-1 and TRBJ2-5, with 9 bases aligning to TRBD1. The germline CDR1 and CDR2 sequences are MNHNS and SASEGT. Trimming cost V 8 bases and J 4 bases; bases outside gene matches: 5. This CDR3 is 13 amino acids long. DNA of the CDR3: TGTGCCAGCGGACAGGGGAGGGGAGAGACCCAGTACTTC. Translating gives CASGQGRGETQYF.

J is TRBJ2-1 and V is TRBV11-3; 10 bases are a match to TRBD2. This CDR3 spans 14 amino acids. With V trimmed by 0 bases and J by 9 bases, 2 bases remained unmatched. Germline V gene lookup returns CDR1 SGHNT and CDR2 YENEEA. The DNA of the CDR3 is TGTGCCAGCAGCTTAGATCCTAGCGGGGGTGAGCAGTTCTTC. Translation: CASSLDPSGGEQFF.

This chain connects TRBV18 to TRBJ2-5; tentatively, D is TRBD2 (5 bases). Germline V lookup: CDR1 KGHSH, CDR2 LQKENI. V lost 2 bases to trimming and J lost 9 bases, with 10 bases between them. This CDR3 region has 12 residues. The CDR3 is CASSPTPGAQYF. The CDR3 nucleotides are TGTGCCAGCTCACCAACCCCCGGGGCCCAGTACTTC.

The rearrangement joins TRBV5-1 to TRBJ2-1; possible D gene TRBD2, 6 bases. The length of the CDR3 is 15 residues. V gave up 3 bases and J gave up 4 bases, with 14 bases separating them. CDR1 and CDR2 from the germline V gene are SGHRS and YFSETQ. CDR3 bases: TGCGCCAGCAGCTCGGAGGGCGGGGCGTACAATGAGCAGTTCTTC. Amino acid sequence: CASSSEGGAYNEQFF.

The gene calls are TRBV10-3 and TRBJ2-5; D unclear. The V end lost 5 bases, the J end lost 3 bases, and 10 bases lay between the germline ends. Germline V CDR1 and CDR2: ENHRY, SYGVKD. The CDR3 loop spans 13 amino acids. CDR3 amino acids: CAISWRLEETQYF. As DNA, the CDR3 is TGTGCCATCAGTTGGAGACTGGAAGAGACCCAGTACTTC.

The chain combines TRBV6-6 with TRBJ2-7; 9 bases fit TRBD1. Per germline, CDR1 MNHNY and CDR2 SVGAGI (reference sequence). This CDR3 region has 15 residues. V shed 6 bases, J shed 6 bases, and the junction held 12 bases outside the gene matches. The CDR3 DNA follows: TGTGCCAGCAGCATAAGCCGGGACAGGGCTTCCGAGCAGTACTTC. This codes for CASSISRDRASEQYF.

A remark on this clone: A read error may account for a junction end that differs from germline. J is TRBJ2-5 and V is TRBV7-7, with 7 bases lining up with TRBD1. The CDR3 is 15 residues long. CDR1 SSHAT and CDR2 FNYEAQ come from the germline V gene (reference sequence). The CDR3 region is CASSPDRKGQETQYF. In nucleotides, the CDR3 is TGTGCTAGCAGCCCGGACAGGAAGGGCCAAGAGACCCAGTACTTC.

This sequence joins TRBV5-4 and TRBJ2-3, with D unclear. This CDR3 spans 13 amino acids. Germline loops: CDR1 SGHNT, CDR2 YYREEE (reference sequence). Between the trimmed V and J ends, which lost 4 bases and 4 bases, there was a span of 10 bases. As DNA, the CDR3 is TGTGCCAGCAGCGATAGGAATTCAGATACGCAGTATTTT. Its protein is CASSDRNSDTQYF. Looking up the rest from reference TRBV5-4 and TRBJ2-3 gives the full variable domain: ETGVTQSPTHLIKTRGQQVTLRCSSQSGHNTVSWYQQALGQGPQFIFQYYREEENGRGNFPPRFSGLQFPNYSSELNVNALELDDSALYLCASSDRNSDTQYFGPGTRLTVL.

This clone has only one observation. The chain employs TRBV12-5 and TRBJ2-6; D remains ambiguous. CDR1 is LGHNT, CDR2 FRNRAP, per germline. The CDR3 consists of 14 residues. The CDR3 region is CAIGMDSGANVLTF. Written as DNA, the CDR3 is TGTGCCATTGGGATGGACTCTGGGGCCAACGTCCTGACTTTC.